One sample yielded the 29 T cell receptor beta chains listed below, sequenced in a study of T cells after yellow fever vaccination. MiXCR, applied by TCRdb to the 5' RACE reads, yields one record per CDR3 protein. Of 300,000 to 350,000 distinct CDR3 sequences listed, 3.5% to 4.5% are singletons. The sequences come from PBMCs, collected 15 days after the yellow fever booster vaccination. These TCRs come from a man younger than 30 who received the YFV17D yellow fever vaccine.

This clonotype was observed a handful of times. The chain joins TRBV12-3 or TRBV12-4 to TRBJ2-3; D is unclear. The CDR3 is 15 amino acids. The V and J ends lost 4 bases and 2 bases respectively, with 13 bases between them. In DNA form, the CDR3 reads TGTGCCAGCAGTTCCTTGGACGGCTACACAGATACGCAGTATTTT. It codes for CASSSLDGYTDTQYF.

J is TRBJ2-2 and V is TRBV7-3; 11 bases are shared with TRBD2. This CDR3 contains 18 residues. Germline CDR1 reads SGHTA; CDR2 reads FQGTGA. The V segment lost 5 bases and the J segment 4 bases; nucleotides outside the gene matches: 12. CDR3 residues: CASSPLPLAGGVTGELFF. Here the CDR3 DNA reads TGTGCCAGCAGCCCCCTTCCTCTAGCGGGGGGTGTCACCGGGGAGCTGTTTTTT.

The rearrangement links TRBV18 to TRBJ2-3, with 8 positions matching TRBD2. The germline CDR1 and CDR2 sequences are KGHSH and LQKENI. The CDR3 has 20 amino acids. Trimming took 0 bases from V and 5 from J; bases not matched to a gene: 19. The CDR3 is CASSPPWSSGSSLTGDTQYF. DNA of the CDR3: TGTGCCAGCTCACCACCCTGGTCTAGCGGGTCCTCATTGACTGGAGATACGCAGTATTTT.

This clonotype was picked up many times. The V gene is TRBV2, the J gene TRBJ2-1; TRBD2 aligns across 11 bases. This CDR3 spans 14 amino acids. Losses at the gene ends were 4 bases for V and 7 bases for J; bases not matched to a gene: 3. Germline V gene lookup returns CDR1 SNHLY and CDR2 FYNNEI. The CDR3 region is CASSVAGGQNEQFF. Here the CDR3 DNA reads TGTGCCAGCAGTGTAGCGGGGGGGCAAAATGAGCAGTTCTTC.

The sample holds many counts of this clonotype. The DNA of the CDR3 is TGTGCCAGCAGGGCGCAAACTCTGGGGGATGAAGCTTTCTTT. It specifies CASRAQTLGDEAFF. This chain uses TRBV2 with TRBJ1-1; maybe TRBD1 (5 bases). The ends were cut back, 6 bases at V and 7 bases at J, with 18 bases in the middle. Germline CDR1 SNHLY, CDR2 FYNNEI. CDR3 size: 14 residues.

The J gene is TRBJ1-3, the V gene TRBV10-1; weak D call: TRBD1 (5 bases). The CDR3 extends over 13 amino acids. V lost 0 bases, J lost 7 bases, and 7 bases lay in between. Germline lookup yields CDR1 WNHNN and CDR2 SYGVQD (reference sequence). CDR3 amino acids: CASSESGTNTIYF. CDR3 sequence (DNA): TGCGCCAGCAGTGAGTCGGGGACCAACACCATATATTTT.

The DNA for the CDR3 is TGCGCCAGCAGCCAAGATGGCCTCCAGAACTCCTACAATGAGCAGTTCTTC. Amino acids: CASSQDGLQNSYNEQFF. The chain employs TRBV4-1 and TRBJ2-1; D ambiguous. Germline V gene data show CDR1 as MGHRA and CDR2 as YSYEKL. V lost 0 bases, J lost 0 bases, and 12 bases lay in between. The CDR3 covers 17 residues.

There are a few counts of this clonotype. The chain has TRBV4-1 and TRBJ1-1; D is unclear. CDR1 MGHRA and CDR2 YSYEKL come from the germline V gene. The germline V and J ends were trimmed by 4 bases and 1 base, with 16 bases remaining between them. The CDR3 extends over 16 amino acids. CDR3 DNA sequence: TGCGCCAGCAGCCCACCCGGCGGCCAGGCGAACACTGAAGCTTTCTTT. This encodes CASSPPGGQANTEAFF.

The table lists this clonotype with a few counts. The chain carries TRBV20-1 and TRBJ1-1; 7 bases fit TRBD1. The germline V gene has CDR1 DFQATT and CDR2 SNEGSKA (reference sequence). The CDR3 is 13 amino acids. V was pared by 6 bases and J by 3 bases, with 7 bases of the junction left unmatched. CDR3 DNA: TGCAGTGCCCCCTCCCAGGGGGACACTGAAGCTTTCTTT. This translates into CSAPSQGDTEAFF.

There are many counts of this clonotype. The V call is TRBV6-5, the J call TRBJ2-2; D remains ambiguous. This CDR3 spans 14 amino acids. Germline V gene sequence: CDR1 MNHEY, CDR2 SVGAGI. Trimming took off 5 bases at V and 7 bases at J, with 14 bases between the two ends. CDR3 bases: TGTGCCAGCAGTGGTACCCTAGGATTCGGGGAGCTGTTTTTT. It yields the protein CASSGTLGFGELFF.

V usage is TRBV4-1 and J usage is TRBJ1-2; D unresolved. V lost 0 bases and J lost 4, with 12 bases in between. The germline CDR1 and CDR2 sequences are MGHRA and YSYEKL. The CDR3 covers 15 residues. CDR3 protein: CASSQEGRVGYGYTF. In DNA, the CDR3 is TGCGCCAGCAGCCAAGAAGGAAGGGTAGGCTATGGCTACACCTTC.

This clonotype has only a few counts. J is TRBJ1-1 and V is TRBV5-6; D unresolved. This CDR3 has 13 amino acids. V shed 3 bases and J shed 6 bases, with 12 bases lying between them. Germline V gene sequence: CDR1 SGHDT, CDR2 YYEEEE. Written as DNA, the CDR3 is TGTGCCAGCAGCTCACGACAAGCTCCTGAAGCTTTCTTT. Protein product: CASSSRQAPEAFF.

This clonotype showed up just a few times. The chain carries TRBV7-2 and TRBJ1-4, with D perhaps TRBD1 (6 bases). Trimming shortened V by 6 bases and J by 6 bases, and 17 bases separated the two germline ends. The CDR3 is made up of 15 amino acids. Germline loops: CDR1 SGHTA, CDR2 FQGNSA. CDR3 amino acids: CASSNTGWDYEKLFF. The CDR3 DNA is TGTGCCAGCAGTAACACAGGGTGGGACTATGAAAAACTGTTTTTT.

J is TRBJ1-1 and V is TRBV6-7; D gene ambiguous. TRBV6-7 is treated as an ORF (open reading frame) with a function not yet certain. V dropped 0 bases and J dropped 6 bases, with 11 bases sitting between them. The CDR3 sequence is 14 residues long. As DNA, the CDR3 is TGTGCCAGCAGTTACTCTCACAACCTGCCTGAAGCTTTCTTT. Encoded protein: CASSYSHNLPEAFF.

The table lists this clonotype with many counts. The V gene is TRBV5-5, the J gene TRBJ1-2, with D unresolved. The V gene lost 0 bases and the J gene lost 4 bases, with 13 bases spanning the gap. This CDR3 is built from 15 residues. Germline-derived CDR1 and CDR2 are SGHKS and YYEKEE (reference sequence). CDR3 sequence reads: CASSLVGLPSYGYTF. The CDR3, as DNA: TGTGCCAGCAGCTTGGTTGGACTCCCGTCCTATGGCTACACCTTC.

This clonotype was counted at least ten times. The V gene is TRBV5-1, the J gene TRBJ2-1; 10 nucleotides line up with TRBD1. The germline V gene encodes CDR1 SGHRS and CDR2 YFSETQ. The V and J ends lost 0 bases and 4 bases, in that order; junction bases with no gene match: 1. The CDR3 runs 15 residues. Written as DNA, the CDR3 is TGCGCCAGCAGCTTGGCGGGACAGGGGTACAATGAGCAGTTCTTC. As protein: CASSLAGQGYNEQFF.

The chain employs TRBV6-5 and TRBJ2-7, with 8 bases identical to TRBD2. The V and J ends lost 6 bases and 7 bases, in that order; junction bases with no gene match: 2. From germline, CDR1 is MNHEY and CDR2 SVGAGI. The CDR3 sequence is 11 residues long. The CDR3 DNA reads TGTGCCAGCAGCTCGGGGGGGGAGCAGTACGTC. It encodes CASSSGGEQYV.

The sample holds many counts of this clonotype. V is TRBV20-1 and J is TRBJ1-4, with unresolved D. The CDR3 is made up of 14 amino acids. Trimming removed 5 bases from V and 8 bases from J, with 18 bases in between. Germline-derived CDR1 and CDR2 are DFQATT and SNEGSKA (reference sequence). DNA of the CDR3: TGCAGTGCTCGAGGCCAGTCGGACGCCGAAAAACTGTTTTTT. Translated: CSARGQSDAEKLFF.

V gene TRBV18 combines with J gene TRBJ2-7, with TRBD1 matching over 10 bases. This CDR3 comprises 18 residues. Germline lookup yields CDR1 KGHSH and CDR2 LQKENI. After removal of 6 bases from V and 5 bases from J, the junction contained 19 bases not matched to a gene. CDR3 residues: CASSPGTGVGPRMDEQYV. The CDR3 DNA reads as TGTGCCAGCTCGCCCGGGACAGGGGTTGGCCCCAGAATGGACGAGCAGTACGTC.

This clonotype was counted many times. The J gene is TRBJ1-1, the V gene TRBV30; no clear D gene. V lost 2 bases to trimming and J lost 10 bases, with 14 bases between them. The CDR3 loop spans 12 amino acids. In germline, CDR1 is GTSNPN, CDR2 SVGIG (reference sequence). As DNA, the CDR3 is TGTGCCTGGAGTCCCCAGCTGGGAGCAGCTTTCTTT. It yields the protein CAWSPQLGAAFF.

This clonotype was detected only a few times. The rearrangement uses TRBV9 and TRBJ1-1; D may be TRBD1 (6 bases). Trimming stripped 0 bases from V and 4 bases from J, with 10 bases between. The CDR3 runs to 14 residues. Per the germline V gene, CDR1 is SGDLS and CDR2 is YYNGEE. DNA of the CDR3: TGTGCCAGCAGCGTAGCAGGGGCCGGCACTGAAGCTTTCTTT. Its translation is CASSVAGAGTEAFF.

In its sample, this clonotype was seen many times. The chain joins TRBV12-3 or TRBV12-4 to TRBJ1-1, with D possibly TRBD1 on 5 matching bases. V was pared by 3 bases and J by 1 base, with 6 bases between. The CDR3 spans 13 residues. CDR3 sequence: CASSFGANTEAFF. CDR3 sequence (DNA): TGTGCCAGCAGTTTCGGGGCGAACACTGAAGCTTTCTTT.

Concerning this clonotype: With a much larger clone just one base away, this may be a read error. The genes are TRBV7-2 and TRBJ1-1; D remains ambiguous. From germline, CDR1 is SGHTA and CDR2 FQGNSA. The CDR3 totals 15 residues. This CDR3 reads CASSLEYGVNTQAFF. For the CDR3, the DNA is TGTGCCAGCAGCTTAGAATACGGGGTGAACACTCAAGCTTTCTTT.

Ten or more counts support this clonotype. This sequence joins TRBV12-3 or TRBV12-4 and TRBJ1-5; TRBD1 is a possible D gene (5 bases). Trimming stripped 6 bases from V and 0 bases from J, with 6 bases between. The CDR3 extends over 13 amino acids. The CDR3 region is CASRDSSNQPQHF. The CDR3 DNA reads as TGTGCCAGCAGAGACAGTAGCAATCAGCCCCAGCATTTT.

In its sample, this clonotype was seen many times. This chain connects TRBV4-2 to TRBJ1-6; D is unresolved. The CDR3 contains 14 residues. The germline V gene encodes CDR1 LGHNA and CDR2 YNFKEQ. Trimming left V 5 bases short and J 8 bases short, with 13 bases between. CDR3 DNA sequence: TGTGCCAGCAGCACGGGCGCGCTTGATTCACCCCTCCACTTT. As protein: CASSTGALDSPLHF.

This chain links TRBV15 with TRBJ2-3; TRBD2 agrees at 7 bases. The CDR3 has 15 residues. The germline V gene encodes CDR1 LNHNV and CDR2 YYDKDF (reference sequence). The trim removed 6 bases at V and 4 bases at J, leaving 10 bases unmatched. CDR3 sequence: CATSFRAGMADTQYF. The CDR3 nucleotides are TGTGCCACCAGTTTCAGAGCGGGGATGGCAGATACGCAGTATTTT.

This clonotype was picked up many times. The gene calls are TRBV9 and TRBJ2-3, with 8 bases lining up with TRBD1. Germline loops: CDR1 SGDLS, CDR2 YYNGEE. The CDR3 is made up of 15 amino acids. With V trimmed by 0 bases and J by 4 bases, 4 bases remained unmatched. The CDR3 coding sequence is TGTGCCAGCAGCGTAGAGGCAGGGGGCGCAGATACGCAGTATTTT. As protein: CASSVEAGGADTQYF.

This clonotype was seen at least ten times. J is TRBJ1-6 and V is TRBV6-2 or TRBV6-3; D is undetermined. The CDR3 runs to 12 residues. Germline loops: CDR1 MNHEY, CDR2 SVGEGT. V dropped 2 bases and J dropped 8 bases, with 4 bases sitting between them. In DNA form, the CDR3 reads TGTGCCAGCAGTTACGGGGATTCACCCCTCCACTTT. Translated: CASSYGDSPLHF.

This clonotype was detected ten times or more. The rearrangement uses TRBV20-1 and TRBJ1-2; D may be TRBD1 (6 bases). Trimming shortened V by 1 base and J by 6 bases, and 24 bases separated the two germline ends. This CDR3 comprises 17 residues. The germline gives CDR1 DFQATT, CDR2 SNEGSKA (reference sequence). This CDR3 is CSARAEPLRGDLDGYTF. The CDR3 region has the DNA TGCAGTGCTAGAGCCGAGCCCCTAAGGGGGGATTTGGATGGCTACACCTTC.